This T cell receptor (beta chain) was documented in a study of beta chain features in type 1 diabetes. The study, taken as a whole, reports: Naive, central memory and Treg TCRB repertoires appeared more alike in patients than in healthy donors.

The germline CDR1 and CDR2 sequences are MNHNY and SVGAGI (reference sequence). V dropped 0 bases and J dropped 4 bases, with 7 bases sitting between them. The CDR3 sequence is 13 residues long. As to this clone: Its antigen is unknown.

CD45RO/CCR7/CD25/CD127/CD95/CD27 sorting isolated CD4+ naive, central memory, regulatory and stem cell-like memory cells. cDNA synthesis used the whole RNA isolate, giving expressed TCRB sequences. TCRdb's copy holds only in-frame clones and misses some; the assay was immunoSEQ multiplex PCR. Seen here are hundreds of thousands of clones, around 15% observed once, and the top ten hold about 0.097%. This chain links TRBV6-6 with TRBJ2-7, with D maybe TRBD1 (6 bases). Sample: naive CD4+ T cells from blood. This clonotype was sampled from a man between 18 and 35 years old in good health. Here the CDR3 DNA reads TGTGCCAGCAGTTACTCCAGGGGTTACGAGCAGTACTTC. Residues: CASSYSRGYEQYF.